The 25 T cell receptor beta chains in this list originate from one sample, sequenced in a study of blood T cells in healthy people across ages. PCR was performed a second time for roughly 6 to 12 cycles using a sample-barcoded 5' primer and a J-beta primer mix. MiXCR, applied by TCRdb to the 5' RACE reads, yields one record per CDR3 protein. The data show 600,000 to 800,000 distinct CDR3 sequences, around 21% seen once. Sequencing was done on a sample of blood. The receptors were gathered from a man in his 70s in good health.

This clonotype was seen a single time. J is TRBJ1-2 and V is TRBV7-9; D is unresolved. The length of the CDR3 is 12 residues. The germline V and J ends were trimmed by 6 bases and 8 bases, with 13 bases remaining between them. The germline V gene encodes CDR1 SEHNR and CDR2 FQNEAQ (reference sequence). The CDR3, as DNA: TGTGCCAGCAGGGGATTGGGTGAAGGCTACACCTTC. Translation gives CASRGLGEGYTF.

In DNA form, the CDR3 reads TGTGCCAGCAGCTTACCATCATTGGGACAGGGGGCAAACTATGGCTACACCTTC. Its protein is CASSLPSLGQGANYGYTF. The chain recombines TRBV7-9 with TRBJ1-2, with 12 positions matching TRBD1. From germline, CDR1 is SEHNR and CDR2 FQNEAQ (reference sequence). CDR3 length equals 18 residues. Trimming took 2 bases from V and 2 from J; bases not matched to a gene: 9.

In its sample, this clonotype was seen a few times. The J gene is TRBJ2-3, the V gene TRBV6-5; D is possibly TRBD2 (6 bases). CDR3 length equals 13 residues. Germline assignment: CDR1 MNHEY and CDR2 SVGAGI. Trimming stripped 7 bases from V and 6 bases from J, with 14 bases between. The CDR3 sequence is CASNKGLTDTQYF. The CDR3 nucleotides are TGTGCCAGCAATAAGGGACTCACGGATACGCAGTATTTT.

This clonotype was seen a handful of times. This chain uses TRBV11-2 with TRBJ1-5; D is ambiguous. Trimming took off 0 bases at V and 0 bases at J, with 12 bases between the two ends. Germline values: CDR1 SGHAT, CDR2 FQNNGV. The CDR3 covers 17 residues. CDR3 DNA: TGTGCCAGCAGCTTAGACGGAGGAAAACATAGCAATCAGCCCCAGCATTTT. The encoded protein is CASSLDGGKHSNQPQHF.

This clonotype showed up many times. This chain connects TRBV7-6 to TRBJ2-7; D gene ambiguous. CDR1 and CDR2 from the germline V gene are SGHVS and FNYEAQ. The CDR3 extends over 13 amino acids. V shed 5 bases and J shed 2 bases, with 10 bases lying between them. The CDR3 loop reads CASSLSSTYEQYF. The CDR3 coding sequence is TGTGCCAGCAGCCTTTCTTCAACCTACGAGCAGTACTTC.

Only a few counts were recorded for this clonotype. The CDR3 reads CSASKGTRGETQYF. For the CDR3, the DNA is TGCAGTGCTAGTAAGGGGACTAGAGGGGAGACCCAGTACTTC. The chain recombines TRBV20-1 with TRBJ2-5; 8 bases line up with TRBD2. Trimming removed 3 bases from V and 5 bases from J; junction bases left unmatched: 8. CDR1 is DFQATT and CDR2 is SNEGSKA in the germline V gene (reference sequence). The CDR3 is made up of 14 amino acids.

CDR3 DNA sequence: TGCAGTGCAGTAGACAGCCCAGTGGTCAATGAGCAGTTCTTC. This translates into CSAVDSPVVNEQFF. V and J are TRBV20-1 and TRBJ2-1; D may be TRBD1 (5 bases). CDR1 and CDR2 from the germline V gene are DFQATT and SNEGSKA (reference sequence). CDR3 length: 14 residues. V dropped 6 bases and J dropped 6 bases, with 18 bases sitting between them.

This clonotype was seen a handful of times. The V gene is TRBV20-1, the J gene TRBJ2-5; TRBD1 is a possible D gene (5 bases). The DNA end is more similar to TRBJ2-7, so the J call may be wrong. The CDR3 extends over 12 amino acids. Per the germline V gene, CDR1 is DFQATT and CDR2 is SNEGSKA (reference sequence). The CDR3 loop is CSARQGLYEQYF. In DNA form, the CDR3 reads TGCAGTGCTAGACAGGGCCTGTACGAGCAGTACTTC.

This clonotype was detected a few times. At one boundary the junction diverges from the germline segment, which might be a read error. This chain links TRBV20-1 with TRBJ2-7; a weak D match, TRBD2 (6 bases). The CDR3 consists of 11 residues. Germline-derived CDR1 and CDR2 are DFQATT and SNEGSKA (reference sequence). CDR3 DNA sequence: TGTAGTGCGGGGACTGACGATAAGCAGTACTTC. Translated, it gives CSAGTDDKQYF.

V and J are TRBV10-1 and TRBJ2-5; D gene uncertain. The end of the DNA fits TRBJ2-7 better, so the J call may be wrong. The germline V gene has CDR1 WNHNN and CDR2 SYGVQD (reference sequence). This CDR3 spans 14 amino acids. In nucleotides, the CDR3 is TGCGCCATCTCCGAAGAGGACGGCTCCTACGAGCAGTACTTC. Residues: CAISEEDGSYEQYF.

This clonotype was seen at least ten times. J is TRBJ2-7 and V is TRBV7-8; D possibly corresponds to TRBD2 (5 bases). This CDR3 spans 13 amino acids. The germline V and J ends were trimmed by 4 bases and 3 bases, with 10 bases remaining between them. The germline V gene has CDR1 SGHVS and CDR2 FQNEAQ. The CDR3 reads CASSSSGNYEQYF. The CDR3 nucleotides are TGTGCCAGCAGCTCGTCGGGGAACTACGAGCAGTACTTC.

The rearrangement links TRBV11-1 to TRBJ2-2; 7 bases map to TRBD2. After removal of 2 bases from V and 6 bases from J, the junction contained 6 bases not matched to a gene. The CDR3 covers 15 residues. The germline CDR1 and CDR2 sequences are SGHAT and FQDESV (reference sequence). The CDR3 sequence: CASSLSGKGAGELFF. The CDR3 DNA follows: TGTGCCAGCAGCTTAAGCGGGAAGGGCGCCGGGGAGCTGTTTTTT.

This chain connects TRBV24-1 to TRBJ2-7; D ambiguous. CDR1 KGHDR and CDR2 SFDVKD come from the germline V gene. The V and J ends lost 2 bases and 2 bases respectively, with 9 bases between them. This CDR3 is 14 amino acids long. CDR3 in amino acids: CATSDSGQAYEQYF. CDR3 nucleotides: TGTGCCACCAGTGATTCTGGGCAGGCCTACGAGCAGTACTTC.

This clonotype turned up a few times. CDR3 sequence reads: CASFPGGTSYEQYF. CDR3 DNA sequence: TGTGCCAGCTTTCCGGGAGGGACCTCCTACGAGCAGTACTTC. The chain has TRBV5-5 and TRBJ2-7, with 8 bases identical to TRBD2. Losses at the gene ends were 7 bases for V and 0 bases for J; bases not matched to a gene: 6. Germline loops: CDR1 SGHKS, CDR2 YYEKEE (reference sequence). The CDR3 is 14 residues long.

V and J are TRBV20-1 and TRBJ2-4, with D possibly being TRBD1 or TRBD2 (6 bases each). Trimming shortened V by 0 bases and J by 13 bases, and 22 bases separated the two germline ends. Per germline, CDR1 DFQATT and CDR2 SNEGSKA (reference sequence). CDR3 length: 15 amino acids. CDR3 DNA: TGCAGTGCTAGAGATCTTGGGGGGCCGTCAAGAGCCCAGTACTTC. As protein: CSARDLGGPSRAQYF.

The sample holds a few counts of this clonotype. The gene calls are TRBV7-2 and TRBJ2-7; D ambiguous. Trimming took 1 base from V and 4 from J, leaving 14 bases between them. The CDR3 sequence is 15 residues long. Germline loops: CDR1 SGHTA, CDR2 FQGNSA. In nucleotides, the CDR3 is TGTGCCAGCAGCTTAGAAAAGGGCTATGCTTACGAGCAGTACTTC. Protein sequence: CASSLEKGYAYEQYF.

CDR3 protein: CASSQEREGTREQYF. DNA of the CDR3: TGTGCCAGCAGCCAAGAGCGGGAGGGTACAAGGGAGCAGTACTTC. The rearrangement joins TRBV3-1 to TRBJ2-7, with 9 bases lining up with TRBD2. V was clipped by 0 bases and J by 7 bases; unmatched bases: 7. The CDR3 covers 15 residues. Germline CDR1 LGHDT, CDR2 YNNKEL (reference sequence).

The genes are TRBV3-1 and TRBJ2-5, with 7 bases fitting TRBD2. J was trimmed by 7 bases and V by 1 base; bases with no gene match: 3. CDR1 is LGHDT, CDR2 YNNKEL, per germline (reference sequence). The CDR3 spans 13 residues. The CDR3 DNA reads TGTGCCAGCAGCCAAGTTCCGGGAGGGACCCAGTACTTC. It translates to CASSQVPGGTQYF.

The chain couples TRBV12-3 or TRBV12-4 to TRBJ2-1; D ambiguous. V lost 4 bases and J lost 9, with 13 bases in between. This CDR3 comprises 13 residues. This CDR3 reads CASSYQQSSEQFF. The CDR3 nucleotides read TGTGCCAGCAGTTATCAGCAGTCTAGTGAGCAGTTCTTC.

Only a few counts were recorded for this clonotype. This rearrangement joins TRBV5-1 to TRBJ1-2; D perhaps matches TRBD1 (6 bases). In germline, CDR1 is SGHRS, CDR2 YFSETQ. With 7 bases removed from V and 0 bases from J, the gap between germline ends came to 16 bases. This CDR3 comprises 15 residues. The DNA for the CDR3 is TGCGCCAGCGGACCTCAGGACAGTCCTAACTATGGCTACACCTTC. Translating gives CASGPQDSPNYGYTF.

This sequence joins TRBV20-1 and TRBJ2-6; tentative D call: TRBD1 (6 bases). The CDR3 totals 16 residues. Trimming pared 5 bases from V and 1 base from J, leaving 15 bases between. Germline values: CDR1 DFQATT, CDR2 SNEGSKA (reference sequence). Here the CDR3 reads CSALPGQPSGANVLTF. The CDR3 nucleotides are TGCAGTGCTCTTCCGGGACAACCGTCTGGGGCCAACGTCCTGACTTTC.

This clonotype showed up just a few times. The CDR3: CASRSRTSGRVNTGELFF. The CDR3 DNA is TGCGCCAGCAGATCCCGGACTAGCGGGAGGGTGAACACCGGGGAGCTGTTTTTT. The rearrangement links TRBV4-1 to TRBJ2-2, with 15 nucleotides matching TRBD2. Germline trimming cut 6 bases from V and 1 base from J; bases unmatched to any gene: 6. The germline V gene encodes CDR1 MGHRA and CDR2 YSYEKL. This CDR3 region has 18 residues.

The CDR3 region is CSARSHLRSPYEQYF. DNA for the CDR3: TGCAGTGCTAGGTCACATCTACGGTCCCCCTACGAGCAGTACTTC. The chain joins TRBV20-1 to TRBJ2-7; D not certain. The CDR3 spans 15 residues. In germline, CDR1 is DFQATT, CDR2 SNEGSKA (reference sequence). V dropped 3 bases and J dropped 2 bases, with 17 bases sitting between them.

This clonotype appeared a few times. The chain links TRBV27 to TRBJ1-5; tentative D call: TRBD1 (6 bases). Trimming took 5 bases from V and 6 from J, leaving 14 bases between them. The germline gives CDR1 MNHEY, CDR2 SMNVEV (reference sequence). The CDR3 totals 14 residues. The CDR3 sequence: CASSTQTGIQPQHF. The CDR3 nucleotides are TGTGCCAGCAGTACCCAAACAGGGATTCAGCCCCAGCATTTT.

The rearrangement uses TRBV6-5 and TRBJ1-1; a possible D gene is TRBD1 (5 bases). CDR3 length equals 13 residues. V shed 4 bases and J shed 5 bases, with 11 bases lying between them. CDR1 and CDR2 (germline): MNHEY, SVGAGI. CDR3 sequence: CASSSGAKTEAFF. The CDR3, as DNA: TGTGCCAGCAGTTCTGGGGCAAAGACTGAAGCTTTCTTT.